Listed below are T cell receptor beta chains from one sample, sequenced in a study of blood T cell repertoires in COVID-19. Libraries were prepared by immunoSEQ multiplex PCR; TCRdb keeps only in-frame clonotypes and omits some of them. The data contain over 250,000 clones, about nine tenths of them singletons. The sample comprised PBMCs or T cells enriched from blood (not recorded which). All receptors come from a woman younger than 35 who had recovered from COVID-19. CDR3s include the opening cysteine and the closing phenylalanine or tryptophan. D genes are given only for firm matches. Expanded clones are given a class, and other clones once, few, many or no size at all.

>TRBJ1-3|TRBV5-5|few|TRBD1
CASQAGTGSGNTIYF
TGTGCCAGCCAGGCAGGGACAGGGTCCGGAAACACCATATATTTT
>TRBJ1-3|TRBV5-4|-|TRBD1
CASSPGGSGNTIYF
TGTGCCAGCAGCCCAGGGGGCTCTGGAAACACCATATATTTT
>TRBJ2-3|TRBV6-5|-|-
CASTTKGGSTDTQYF
TGTGCCAGCACTACTAAGGGGGGGAGCACAGATACGCAGTATTTT
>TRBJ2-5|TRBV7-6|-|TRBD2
CASSLVQRGETQYF
TGTGCCAGCAGCTTAGTCCAGCGGGGAGAGACCCAGTACTTC
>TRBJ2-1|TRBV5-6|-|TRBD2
CASSLGLAGDYEQFF
TGTGCCAGCAGCTTGGGACTAGCGGGGGACTATGAGCAGTTCTTC
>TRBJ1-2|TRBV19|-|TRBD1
CASSVPTGFYGYTF
TGTGCCAGTAGTGTTCCGACAGGGTTCTATGGCTACACCTTC
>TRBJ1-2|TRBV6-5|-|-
CASSYSTPSFYGYTF
TGTGCCAGCAGTTACTCGACACCCTCCTTCTATGGCTACACCTTC
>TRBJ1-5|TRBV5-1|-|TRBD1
CASSWDSLEQPQHF
TGCGCCAGCAGCTGGGACAGTCTGGAGCAGCCCCAGCATTTT
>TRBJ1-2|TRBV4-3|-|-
CASSHTRETYGYTF
TGCGCCAGCAGCCACACCAGGGAAACCTATGGCTACACCTTC
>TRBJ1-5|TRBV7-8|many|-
CASSRYQGPSQPQHF
TGTGCCAGCAGCCGTTACCAGGGCCCCAGTCAGCCCCAGCATTTT
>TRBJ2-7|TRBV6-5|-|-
CASRRTVDAYEQYF
TGTGCCAGCAGGAGGACAGTTGACGCCTACGAGCAGTACTTC
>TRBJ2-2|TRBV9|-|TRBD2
CASSVVGAGGTGELFF
TGTGCCAGCAGCGTCGTGGGAGCGGGGGGAACCGGGGAGCTGTTTTTT
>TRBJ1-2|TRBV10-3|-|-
CATSPEGGRRDGYTF
TGTGCCACCTCCCCCGAGGGGGGGCGCAGGGATGGCTACACCTTC
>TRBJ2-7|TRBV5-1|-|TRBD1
CASTWGQGGSYEQYF
TGCGCCAGCACCTGGGGACAGGGCGGCTCCTACGAGCAGTACTTC
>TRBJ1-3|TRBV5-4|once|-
CASSLRSPGNTIYF
TGTGCCAGCAGCTTGCGCAGTCCTGGAAACACCATATATTTT
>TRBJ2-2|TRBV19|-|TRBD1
CASRGQGGTGELFF
TGTGCCAGTAGAGGACAGGGGGGTACCGGGGAGCTGTTTTTT
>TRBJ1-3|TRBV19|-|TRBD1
CATLPQGDFSGNTIYF
TGTGCCACCCTTCCGCAGGGGGACTTCTCTGGAAACACCATATATTTT
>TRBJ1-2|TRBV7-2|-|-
CASSLEQGYGYTF
TGTGCCAGCAGCTTAGAGCAGGGCTATGGCTACACCTTC
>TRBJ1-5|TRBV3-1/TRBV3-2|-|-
CASSQGRDQPQHF
TGTGCCAGCAGCCAAGGCCGCGATCAGCCCCAGCATTTT
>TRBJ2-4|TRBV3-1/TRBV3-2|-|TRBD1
CASSQDTGTGGNIQYF
TGTGCCAGCAGCCAAGACACCGGGACAGGGGGAAACATTCAGTACTTC
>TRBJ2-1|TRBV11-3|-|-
CASSPTKRSYNEQFF
TGTGCCAGCAGCCCAACGAAGCGATCTTACAATGAGCAGTTCTTC
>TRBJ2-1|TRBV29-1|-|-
CSVGSGVSGYNEQFF
TGCAGCGTTGGCTCAGGAGTTAGCGGCTACAATGAGCAGTTCTTC
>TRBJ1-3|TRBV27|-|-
CASSFGGAGNTIYF
TGTGCCAGCAGTTTCGGGGGGGCTGGAAACACCATATATTTT
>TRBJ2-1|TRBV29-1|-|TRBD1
CSVGDRGVNEQFF
TGCAGCGTTGGGGACAGGGGCGTCAATGAGCAGTTCTTC
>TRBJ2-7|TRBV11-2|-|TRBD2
CASSPGTTSYEQYF
TGTGCCAGCAGCCCCGGGACTACTTCCTACGAGCAGTACTTC
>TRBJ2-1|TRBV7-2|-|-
CASSLVWWGAYNEQFF
TGTGCCAGCAGCTTAGTCTGGTGGGGGGCCTACAATGAGCAGTTCTTC
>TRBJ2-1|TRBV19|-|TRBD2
CASRPQPATAGGMVQYEQFF
TGTGCCAGTAGACCGCAACCCGCAACGGCGGGGGGTATGGTACAATATGAGCAGTTCTTC
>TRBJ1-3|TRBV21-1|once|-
CASSPGIRGNTIYF
TGTGCCAGCAGCCCGGGGATTCGCGGAAACACCATATATTTT
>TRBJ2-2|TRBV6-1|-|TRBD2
CASFGAGEDTGELFF
TGTGCCAGTTTCGGAGCGGGAGAGGACACCGGGGAGCTGTTTTTT
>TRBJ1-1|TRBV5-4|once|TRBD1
CASSLGTGGTEAFF
TGTGCCAGCAGCTTGGGGACAGGGGGTACTGAAGCTTTCTTT
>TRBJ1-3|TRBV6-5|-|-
CASSYDRHSGNTIYF
TGTGCCAGCAGTTATGACAGACACTCTGGAAACACCATATATTTT
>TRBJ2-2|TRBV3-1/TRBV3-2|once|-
CASSRPRGSSTGELFF
TGTGCCAGCAGCCGCCCTAGAGGGTCGAGCACCGGGGAGCTGTTTTTT
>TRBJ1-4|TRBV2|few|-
CASSELSGPDEKLFF
TGTGCCAGCAGTGAATTGTCAGGGCCGGACGAAAAACTGTTTTTT
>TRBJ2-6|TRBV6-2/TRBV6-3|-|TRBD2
CASSYRRTSGGISGANVLTF
TGTGCCAGCAGTTACCGGAGGACTAGCGGGGGTATCTCTGGGGCCAACGTCCTGACTTTC
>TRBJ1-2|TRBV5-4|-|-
CASSLARDNGYTF
TGTGCCAGCAGCTTGGCCCGGGACAACGGCTACACCTTC
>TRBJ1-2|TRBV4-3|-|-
CASSQVRQAPGLTF
TGCGCCAGCAGCCAAGTTCGACAGGCCCCGGGTCTCACCTTC
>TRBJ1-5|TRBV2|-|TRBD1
CASSWDRALRGQPQHF
TGTGCCAGCAGTTGGGACAGGGCATTAAGGGGCCAGCCCCAGCATTTT
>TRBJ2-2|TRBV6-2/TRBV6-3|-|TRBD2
CASSGTSVSGPGELFF
TGTGCCAGCAGCGGAACTAGCGTTAGTGGTCCCGGGGAGCTGTTTTTT
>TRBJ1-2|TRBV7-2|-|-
CASSLAGGEGYGYTF
TGTGCCAGCAGCTTAGCAGGGGGAGAAGGATATGGCTACACCTTC
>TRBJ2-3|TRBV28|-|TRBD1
CASTRTGRPDTQYF
TGTGCCAGCACAAGGACAGGGAGGCCAGATACGCAGTATTTT
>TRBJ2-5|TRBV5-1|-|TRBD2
CASSSGSGNQETQYF
TGCGCCAGCAGCTCCGGTAGCGGGAATCAAGAGACCCAGTACTTC
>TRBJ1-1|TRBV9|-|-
CASSVGEGLKTEAFF
TGTGCCAGCAGCGTAGGCGAGGGTTTGAAGACTGAAGCTTTCTTT
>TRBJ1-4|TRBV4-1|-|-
CASSQVLRAATNEKLFF
TGCGCCAGCAGCCAAGTATTGCGGGCTGCAACTAATGAAAAACTGTTTTTT
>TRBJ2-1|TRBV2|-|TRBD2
CASSAPPAGGPMRVYNEQFF
TGTGCCAGCAGCGCCCCACCGGCGGGGGGGCCGATGAGGGTGTACAATGAGCAGTTCTTC
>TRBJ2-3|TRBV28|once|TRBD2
CASRPLPSGRVVGTDTQYF
TGTGCCAGCAGACCCCTCCCCAGCGGGAGAGTGGTAGGCACAGATACGCAGTATTTT